A single sample is the source of the 6 T cell receptor beta chains below, sequenced in a study of T-cell reconstitution after alpha-beta-depleted transplantation in children (dated by TCRdb to 2016 to 2017). Sample treatment or condition, as interpreted from the label and publication: allogeneic hematopoietic cell transplantation with graft depleted of TCRalphabeta T cells and CD19 B cells. The library relied on PCR. The sample was run on an Illumina HiSeq 2500. Molecular barcoding was employed in the preparation of TCR libraries, with unique molecular identifiers being used to normalize TCRbeta repertoire quantification. The public reads were reprocessed in TCRdb via fastp at Q25 and MiXCR, keeping in-frame beta chains. Here each entry gathers all rows of one CDR3 protein and keeps the most common genes and DNA. In this sample the table shows about 980,000 distinct CDR3 sequences, under 30% of which occur a single time. Under 30% of the sample is taken by the ten largest.

This sample comprised PBMCs, mostly from graft donor cells, obtained 360 days after TCRalphabeta/CD19-depleted stem cell transplant. The origin of the receptors is a boy under three years old who had a stem cell transplant for SCID, so the T cells may come from the graft donor.

This clonotype was counted ten times or more. This chain uses TRBV12-3 or TRBV12-4 with TRBJ2-1; TRBD1 aligns across 9 bases. This CDR3 is built from 15 residues. V shed 7 bases, J shed 9 bases, and the junction held 13 bases outside the gene matches. CDR3 in DNA: TGTGCCAGCAACGTAGCGACAGGGGGAGGAGGTGAGCAGTTCTTC. Translated, it gives CASNVATGGGGEQFF.

The CDR3 DNA reads TGCGCCAGCAGCCATGCCCGGGGGGCGGTTACAGATACGCAGTATTTT. Amino acid sequence: CASSHARGAVTDTQYF. The chain uses TRBV5-1 and TRBJ2-3; weak D call: TRBD2 (7 bases). CDR3 length: 16 amino acids. Between the trimmed V and J ends, which lost 4 bases and 3 bases, there was a span of 18 bases. Per germline, CDR1 SGHRS and CDR2 YFSETQ.

This chain uses TRBV5-1 with TRBJ2-1, with TRBD1 matching over 9 bases. CDR1 is SGHRS, CDR2 YFSETQ, per germline. The CDR3 consists of 14 residues. With 0 bases clipped from V and 9 bases from J, the junction kept 4 bases outside the gene matches. The CDR3 region is CASSLGQGDSEQFF. The CDR3 DNA reads TGCGCCAGCAGCTTGGGACAGGGGGACAGTGAGCAGTTCTTC.

V gene TRBV10-3 combines with J gene TRBJ2-7; 10 nucleotides agree with TRBD1. CDR1 is ENHRY, CDR2 SYGVKD, per germline. The CDR3 has 16 residues. V gave up 8 bases and J gave up 7 bases; unmatched junction bases: 17. The CDR3 spells CAISSRGTGDIEEQYF. Here the CDR3 DNA reads TGTGCCATCTCTTCTAGGGGGACAGGGGATATAGAAGAGCAGTACTTC.

There are a few counts of this clonotype. The V and J genes are TRBV12-3 or TRBV12-4 and TRBJ1-5; D is unresolved. Trimming removed 5 bases at V and 6 bases at J, with 14 bases between. The length of the CDR3 is 14 residues. The CDR3 here is CASSALLGVQPQHF. CDR3 nucleotides: TGTGCCAGCAGTGCCCTCCTTGGCGTTCAGCCCCAGCATTTT.

The V gene is TRBV12-3 or TRBV12-4, the J gene TRBJ2-4, with D perhaps TRBD1 or TRBD2 (7 bases each). V was trimmed by 3 bases and J by 8 bases, leaving 11 bases between them. The CDR3 is made up of 13 amino acids. The CDR3 sequence is CASSFRGGDIQYF. The DNA for the CDR3 is TGTGCCAGCAGTTTCAGGGGGGGAGACATTCAGTACTTC.